This T cell receptor beta chain was obtained from a study of identical twins. TCRdb processed the 5' RACE reads anew with MiXCR; each CDR3 protein has one entry. The data show about 700,000 distinct CDR3 sequences, around 8.6% seen once. The CDR3 sequence is 14 residues long. The V gene end was trimmed by 6 bases and the J gene end by 7 bases; junction bases not matched to a gene: 9. Germline CDR1 reads MNHNS; CDR2 reads SASEGT. Notes on this clonotype: Its antigen is as yet unknown.

Study-wide results and limits: There was more out-of-frame TCR alpha sharing in monozygotic twins than models estimated. In zero-insertion analyses, partial confounding could arise from invariant MAIT and iNKT cells.

This sample was also put to use in a study of yellow fever vaccine responses in identical twins.

Sequenced sample: PBMCs. V usage is TRBV6-1 and J usage is TRBJ2-4; 7 bases line up with TRBD2. This TCR came from a woman under 30 in good health. The CDR3 reads CASSSDGRRNIQYF. CDR3 nucleotides: TGTGCCAGCAGCAGTGACGGGAGGAGGAACATTCAGTACTTC.